Presented here are 19 T cell receptor beta chains from one specimen sequenced in a study of T-cell reconstitution after alpha-beta-depleted transplantation in children. Preparation of the TCRbeta library involved a method that used unique molecular identifiers. TCRdb passed the PCR reads through MiXCR, listing each CDR3 protein once. The sample has some 830,000 distinct CDR3 sequences; less than 20% are singletons. This material consisted of PBMCs, mostly from graft donor cells, taken 360 days after TCRalphabeta/CD19-depleted stem cell transplant. These receptors all come from a male patient younger than 18 who had a stem cell transplant for acute lymphoblastic leukemia, so the T cells may come from the graft donor.

Concerning this clonotype itself: Just one base apart from a much larger clone, this may be a read error. This rearrangement joins TRBV7-9 to TRBJ2-5, with D perhaps matching TRBD2 (5 bases). V was shortened by 4 bases and J by 7 bases, with 13 bases between the two germline ends. The CDR3 spans 13 residues. CDR1 and CDR2 from the germline V gene are SEHNR and FQNEAQ (reference sequence). The CDR3 is CASSSPGSGTQYF. The CDR3 DNA is TGTGCCAGCAGCTCTCCGGGATCAGGGACCCAGTACTTC.

This clonotype was recorded a few times. This chain connects TRBV7-9 to TRBJ1-1; no clear D. Germline lookup yields CDR1 SEHNR and CDR2 FQNEAQ (reference sequence). The CDR3 contains 13 residues. The germline V and J ends were trimmed by 4 bases and 8 bases, with 14 bases remaining between them. This chain's CDR3 is CASSYSGGKEAFF. Here the CDR3 DNA reads TGTGCCAGCAGCTACAGTGGAGGGAAAGAAGCTTTCTTT.

This clonotype has a handful of counts. V gene TRBV10-1 combines with J gene TRBJ2-7, with 9 bases aligning to TRBD1. V shed 3 bases and J 1 base; nucleotides not matched to a gene: 4. Germline lookup yields CDR1 WNHNN and CDR2 SYGVQD (reference sequence). The CDR3 has 15 residues. CDR3 sequence reads: CASSDRTGASYEQYF. DNA for the CDR3: TGCGCCAGCAGTGATAGGACAGGGGCATCCTACGAGCAGTACTTC.

This clonotype was detected only a few times. The J gene is TRBJ2-7, the V gene TRBV27; D perhaps matches TRBD1 (6 bases). The germline V gene has CDR1 MNHEY and CDR2 SMNVEV (reference sequence). Trimming shortened V by 1 base and J by 6 bases, and 7 bases separated the two germline ends. This CDR3 is 12 amino acids long. The CDR3 reads CASSLYRVEQYF. The CDR3 nucleotides read TGTGCCAGCAGTTTATACAGGGTCGAGCAGTACTTC.

This clonotype occurred many times. The CDR3 DNA reads as TGCAGCGTTGAAAGGGACGTTACCAATGAGCAGTTCTTC. As protein: CSVERDVTNEQFF. This chain joins TRBV29-1 and TRBJ2-1; D is perhaps TRBD1 or TRBD2 (5 bases each). Trimming took 2 bases from V and 6 from J, leaving 11 bases between them. CDR1 SQVTM and CDR2 ANQGSEA come from the germline V gene. The CDR3 sequence is 13 residues long.

V gene TRBV11-1 combines with J gene TRBJ2-3, with 16 nucleotides matching TRBD2. Germline trimming cut 5 bases from V and 3 bases from J; bases unmatched to any gene: 14. CDR3 length equals 20 residues. Germline CDR1 is SGHAT and CDR2 is FQDESV (reference sequence). The CDR3 here is CASSAYRGTSGRASTDTQYF. The CDR3 DNA reads as TGTGCCAGCAGCGCGTACCGCGGGACTAGCGGGAGGGCCTCAACAGATACGCAGTATTTT.

In this sample, this clonotype turned up a few times. This sequence joins TRBV9 and TRBJ2-1; D gene uncertain. The CDR3 spans 15 residues. V was shortened by 0 bases and J by 4 bases, with 11 bases between the two germline ends. Germline V lookup: CDR1 SGDLS, CDR2 YYNGEE. CDR3 DNA sequence: TGTGCCAGCAGCGTAGGGCCTTTTAAATACAATGAGCAGTTCTTC. This encodes CASSVGPFKYNEQFF.

The chain joins TRBV11-2 to TRBJ1-1, with 9 bases matching TRBD1. Germline V gives CDR1 SGHAT, CDR2 FQNNGV. The CDR3 loop spans 14 amino acids. The J segment lost 5 bases and the V segment lost 6 bases, leaving 7 bases of the junction unmatched. Here the CDR3 reads CASRQQGAATEAFF. DNA for the CDR3: TGTGCCAGCAGACAACAGGGGGCAGCTACTGAAGCTTTCTTT.

This clonotype has a count of ten or more. V is TRBV29-1 and J is TRBJ1-1, with TRBD1 matching over 9 bases. The J segment lost 3 bases and the V segment lost 4 bases, leaving 3 bases of the junction unmatched. Per the germline V gene, CDR1 is SQVTM and CDR2 is ANQGSEA. The CDR3 has 13 amino acids. CDR3 nucleotides: TGCAGCGTTGTAAGGGACAGGGACACTGAAGCTTTCTTT. This codes for CSVVRDRDTEAFF.

This clonotype was seen repeatedly, ten times or more. The rearrangement joins TRBV5-1 to TRBJ1-5; tentative D call: TRBD1 (5 bases). The CDR3 has 16 residues. The V and J ends lost 0 bases and 3 bases respectively, with 13 bases between them. Germline CDR1 and CDR2: SGHRS and YFSETQ. The CDR3 loop is CASSLEGAPFNQPQHF. CDR3 DNA: TGCGCCAGCAGCTTGGAAGGGGCTCCTTTCAATCAGCCCCAGCATTTT.

This sequence joins TRBV7-3 and TRBJ2-3; a possible D gene is TRBD1 (5 bases). Trimming removed 5 bases from V and 5 bases from J, with 17 bases in between. CDR3 size: 15 residues. CDR1 is SGHTA and CDR2 is FQGTGA in the germline V gene. The CDR3 sequence: CASSPSSPRGDTQYF. CDR3 coding DNA: TGTGCCAGCAGCCCCTCAAGTCCTAGGGGAGATACGCAGTATTTT. Complete variable domain (other parts from reference TRBV7-3 and TRBJ2-3): GAGVSQTPSNKVTEKGKYVELRCDPISGHTALYWYRQSLGQGPEFLIYFQGTGAADDSGLPNDRFFAVRPEGSVSTLKIQRTERGDSAVYLCASSPSSPRGDTQYFGPGTRLTVL.

This clonotype was counted at least ten times. The gene calls are TRBV14 and TRBJ2-7, with D uncertain. The V and J ends lost 6 bases and 1 base respectively, with 16 bases between them. CDR3 length equals 15 residues. Looked up from germline, CDR1 is SGHDN and CDR2 is FVKESK. DNA for the CDR3: TGTGCCAGCAGAGCCAAGATGGGTCAGTCCTACGAGCAGTACTTC. Its protein is CASRAKMGQSYEQYF.

This clonotype was seen a few times. This chain connects TRBV20-1 to TRBJ2-4; 9 bases match TRBD2. CDR3 length: 12 amino acids. The ends lost 6 bases at V and 10 bases at J; junction bases unmatched: 7. The germline V gene has CDR1 DFQATT and CDR2 SNEGSKA (reference sequence). CDR3 nucleotide sequence: TGCAGTGCCGGGCCTAGCGGGGCTATTCAGTACTTC. Its translation: CSAGPSGAIQYF.

This clonotype was recorded many times. The junction departs from germline at one end; a sequencing error may be responsible. V is TRBV5-1 and J is TRBJ2-1; tentatively, D is TRBD2 (6 bases). The CDR3 is 16 amino acids. Germline CDR1 and CDR2: SGHRS and YFSETQ. CDR3 amino acids: CASSLAGGSSYNEQFF. Here the CDR3 DNA reads TGTGCCAGCAGCCTCGCCGGGGGTAGCTCCTACAATGAGCAGTTCTTC. Based on the CDR3 plus reference TRBV5-1 and TRBJ2-1, the full variable domain is KAGVTQTPRYLIKTRGQQVTLSCSPISGHRSVSWYQQTPGQGLQFLFEYFSETQRNKGNFPGRFSGRQFSNSRSEMNVSTLELGDSALYLCASSLAGGSSYNEQFFGPGTRLTVL.

This chain's CDR3 is CASSLIQGGELFF. DNA for the CDR3: TGTGCCAGCAGCTTAATTCAAGGCGGGGAGCTGTTTTTT. The V call is TRBV7-7, the J call TRBJ2-2; no definite D call. This CDR3 has 13 amino acids. The V end was cut by 2 bases, the J end by 7 bases, with 8 bases between. CDR1 and CDR2 (germline): SSHAT, FNYEAQ (reference sequence).

This clonotype has only a few counts. The chain joins TRBV5-1 to TRBJ1-6; D is undetermined. The CDR3 consists of 14 residues. Trimming cost V 3 bases and J 8 bases, with 12 bases left between them. CDR1 SGHRS and CDR2 YFSETQ come from the germline V gene. The DNA of the CDR3 is TGCGCCAGCAGCTACACCGGGATATATTCACCCCTCCACTTT. This translates into CASSYTGIYSPLHF.

The V and J genes are TRBV27 and TRBJ2-7; 7 nucleotides line up with TRBD1. Germline V gives CDR1 MNHEY, CDR2 SMNVEV (reference sequence). J lost 3 bases, V lost 8 bases, and 10 bases had no gene match. This CDR3 spans 14 amino acids. As DNA, the CDR3 is TGTGCCAGCTCCGAGGGGGCGTGGGTCTACGAGCAGTACTTC. As protein: CASSEGAWVYEQYF.

This clonotype was observed at least ten times. The V call is TRBV4-1, the J call TRBJ1-1; unclear D gene. V gave up 1 base and J gave up 1 base, with 4 bases separating them. Germline V CDR1 and CDR2: MGHRA, YSYEKL. The CDR3 is 13 residues long. The CDR3 reads CASSQGRNTEAFF. The CDR3 coding sequence is TGCGCCAGCAGCCAAGGACGGAACACTGAAGCTTTCTTT.

This clonotype was seen only a few times. The V gene is TRBV7-9, the J gene TRBJ2-5; 7 nucleotides line up with TRBD1. Germline values: CDR1 SEHNR, CDR2 FQNEAQ (reference sequence). J lost 1 base, V lost 8 bases, and 16 bases had no gene match. This CDR3 spans 17 amino acids. The CDR3 DNA sequence: TGTGCCAGCGCCCGGGACAGTTTTCCCTTTTTCCAAGAGACCCAGTACTTC. Its protein product is CASARDSFPFFQETQYF.